The next 12 T cell receptor beta chains were all read from a single sample in a study of synovial regulatory T cells in juvenile arthritis. Method: immunoSEQ multiplex PCR; TCRdb's copy keeps in-frame clones and lacks some. Recorded here are 8,000 to 10,000 clones; the top ten clones represent around 1.1%. Specimen: Treg cells from blood. Subset noted: remaining (HLA-DR-negative) circulating blood Treg cells. These receptors came from a donor aged 2-30 years with juvenile idiopathic arthritis.

The chain employs TRBV29-1 and TRBJ2-1. There are 12 residues in the CDR3. The nucleotide record is missing. Germline assignment: CDR1 SQVTM and CDR2 ANQGSEA. The CDR3 region is CSIGPRDPPIFF.

J is TRBJ1-5 and V is TRBV28; TCRdb selects TRBD1, and the lack of DNA leaves this call unchecked. Germline V lookup: CDR1 MDHEN, CDR2 SYDVKM. The CDR3 totals 13 residues. The record lacks a DNA sequence. CDR3 residues: CASSLQFNQPQHF.

The chain recombines TRBV27 with TRBJ2-1; there is no DNA to check the TCRdb D call of TRBD1. Germline V gene lookup returns CDR1 MNHEY and CDR2 SMNVEV (reference sequence). The CDR3 loop spans 14 amino acids. No DNA was logged. The chain's CDR3 is CASSSPRTGGEQFF.

The rearrangement joins TRBV6-1 to TRBJ1-5; TCRdb picks TRBD1, but there is no DNA to check that call. This CDR3 contains 13 residues. No DNA accompanies this entry. In germline, CDR1 is MNHNS, CDR2 SASEGT. The CDR3 region is CASTQEGHQPQHF.

The CDR3 is CASSPQGLAVGNEQFF. This chain joins TRBV5-6 and TRBJ2-1; TCRdb gives TRBD2 as the D gene, but with no DNA this cannot be confirmed. CDR1 is SGHDT and CDR2 is YYEEEE in the germline V gene. The CDR3 totals 16 residues. Nucleotide data are not available.

The V call is TRBV5-1, the J call TRBJ1-1; absent DNA, TCRdb's TRBD1 call cannot be checked. Germline-derived CDR1 and CDR2 are SGHRS and YFSETQ. This CDR3 is 13 amino acids long. There is no recorded DNA. CDR3 amino acids: CASSSLRNTEAFF.

This chain uses TRBV5-4 with TRBJ2-1; no DNA is available, so the TRBD2 call from TCRdb remains unchecked. The CDR3 is made up of 16 amino acids. The DNA is not on file. Germline CDR1 is SGHNT and CDR2 is YYREEE (reference sequence). CDR3 protein: CASSLAASGRYNEQFF.

This chain joins TRBV7-3 and TRBJ1-3; there is no DNA to check the TCRdb D call of TRBD1. This CDR3 has 15 residues. No DNA is given. Germline V CDR1 and CDR2: SGHTA, FQGTGA. This chain's CDR3 is CASSRIAGPGNTIYF. Filled out from reference TRBV7-3 and TRBJ1-3, the complete variable domain reads GAGVSQTPSNKVTEKGKYVELRCDPISGHTALYWYRQSLGQGPEFLIYFQGTGAADDSGLPNDRFFAVRPEGSVSTLKIQRTERGDSAVYLCASSRIAGPGNTIYFGEGSWLTVV.

This sequence joins TRBV6-6 and TRBJ2-7; TCRdb's D call of TRBD2 is untestable without DNA. The CDR3 extends over 16 amino acids. No DNA sequence was recorded. Per germline, CDR1 MNHNY and CDR2 SVGAGI (reference sequence). CDR3 sequence: CASSSFAGGTAYEQYF.

The chain joins TRBV10-3 to TRBJ2-1; the D call from TCRdb, TRBD1, cannot be confirmed without DNA. Germline V gene data show CDR1 as ENHRY and CDR2 as SYGVKD. This CDR3 comprises 12 residues. The entry carries no DNA sequence. CDR3 residues: CSTGVMANEQFF.

This clone is deemed medium-sized by its frequency. The chain links TRBV6-1 to TRBJ2-2; TCRdb calls TRBD1, which cannot be checked without DNA. Germline V CDR1 and CDR2: MNHNS, SASEGT. The CDR3 runs to 11 residues. The DNA sequence is not available. The CDR3 reads CATDRVGELFF.

This chain joins TRBV27 and TRBJ1-4. There are 14 residues in the CDR3. No DNA appears here. Germline lookup yields CDR1 MNHEY and CDR2 SMNVEV (reference sequence). This CDR3 reads CASSFTGPWEKLFF.